Below, one TCR beta chain is given with its context. CDR3 length: 15 residues. J lost 4 bases, V lost 2 bases, and 7 bases had no gene match. Germline V CDR1 and CDR2: SQVTM, ANQGSEA. These data originate in a study of preoperative IRX-2 immunotherapy in early breast cancer. Sequencing was performed with immunoSEQ multiplex PCR; in TCRdb, only in-frame clones are kept and a portion is missing. This table holds 20,000 to 25,000 clones, roughly 90% found once. The treatment was: preoperative locoregional IRX-2 cytokine immunotherapy. This phase Ib study tested locoregional IRX-2 cytokine immunotherapy given before surgery.

The source of this sequence is a human donor with breast cancer. This chain uses TRBV29-1 with TRBJ2-1, with 8 bases aligning to TRBD1. The sequencing used tumor tissue, collected after IRX-2 immunotherapy. The CDR3 DNA is TGCAGCGTTGAACCCCGACAGGGGCTTTACAATGAGCAGTTCTTC. This translates into CSVEPRQGLYNEQFF.